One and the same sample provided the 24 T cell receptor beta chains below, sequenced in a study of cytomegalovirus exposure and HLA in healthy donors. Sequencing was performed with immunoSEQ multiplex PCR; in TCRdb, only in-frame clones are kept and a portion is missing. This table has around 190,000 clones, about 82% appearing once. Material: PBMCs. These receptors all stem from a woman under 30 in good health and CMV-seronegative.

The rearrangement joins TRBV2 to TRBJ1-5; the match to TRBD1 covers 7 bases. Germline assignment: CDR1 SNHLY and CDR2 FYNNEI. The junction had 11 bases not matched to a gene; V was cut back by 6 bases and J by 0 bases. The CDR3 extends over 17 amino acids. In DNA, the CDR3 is TGTGCCAGCAGCCCCAAGACAGGGTTTGATAGCAATCAGCCCCAGCATTTT. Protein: CASSPKTGFDSNQPQHF.

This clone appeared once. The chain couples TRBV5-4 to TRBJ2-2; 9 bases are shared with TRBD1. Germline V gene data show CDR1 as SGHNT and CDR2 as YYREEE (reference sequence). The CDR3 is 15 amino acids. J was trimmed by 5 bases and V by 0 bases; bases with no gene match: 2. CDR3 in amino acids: CASSLGQGVTGELFF. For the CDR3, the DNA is TGTGCCAGCAGCTTGGGACAGGGGGTGACCGGGGAGCTGTTTTTT.

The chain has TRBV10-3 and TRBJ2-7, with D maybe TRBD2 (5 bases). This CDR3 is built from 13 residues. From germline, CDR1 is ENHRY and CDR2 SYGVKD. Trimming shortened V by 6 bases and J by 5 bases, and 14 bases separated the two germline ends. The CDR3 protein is CAIRSGPMDEQYF. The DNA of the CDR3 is TGTGCCATCAGGAGCGGTCCCATGGACGAGCAGTACTTC.

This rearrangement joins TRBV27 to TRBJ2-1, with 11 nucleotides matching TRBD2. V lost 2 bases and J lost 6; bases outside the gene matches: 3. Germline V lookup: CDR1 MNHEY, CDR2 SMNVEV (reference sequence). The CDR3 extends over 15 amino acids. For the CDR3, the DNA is TGTGCCAGCAGTTTAATAGCGGGAGGGCCCAATGAGCAGTTCTTC. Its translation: CASSLIAGGPNEQFF.

This CDR3 reads CASSIPGGLGYTF. In DNA, the CDR3 is TGTGCCAGTAGTATTCCAGGGGGCCTTGGCTACACCTTC. The chain has TRBV19 and TRBJ1-2; 8 bases agree with TRBD1. There are 13 residues in the CDR3. The germline V gene has CDR1 LNHDA and CDR2 SQIVND (reference sequence). The junction had 4 bases not matched to a gene; V was cut back by 3 bases and J by 7 bases.

The CDR3 loop is CASSAGDRVNYGYTF. CDR3 bases: TGCGCCAGCAGCGCGGGGGACAGGGTTAACTATGGCTACACCTTC. V gene TRBV5-1 combines with J gene TRBJ1-2; 9 positions agree with TRBD1. This CDR3 has 15 amino acids. The germline V gene has CDR1 SGHRS and CDR2 YFSETQ. Trimming at V came to 4 bases and at J to 1 base, leaving 5 bases not matched to a gene.

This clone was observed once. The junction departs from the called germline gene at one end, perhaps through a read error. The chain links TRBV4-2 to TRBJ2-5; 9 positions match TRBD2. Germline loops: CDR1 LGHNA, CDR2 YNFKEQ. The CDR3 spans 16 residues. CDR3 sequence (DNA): TGTGCCAGCAGCCAAGGACCGGGACTAGCCCAAGAGAACCAGTACTTC. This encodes CASSQGPGLAQENQYF.

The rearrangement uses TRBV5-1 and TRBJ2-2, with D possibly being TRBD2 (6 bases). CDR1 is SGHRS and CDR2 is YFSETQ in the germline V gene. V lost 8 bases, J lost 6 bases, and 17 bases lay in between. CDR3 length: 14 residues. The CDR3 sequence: CASFWGLAPGELFF. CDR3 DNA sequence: TGCGCCAGTTTTTGGGGTCTAGCGCCCGGGGAGCTGTTTTTT.

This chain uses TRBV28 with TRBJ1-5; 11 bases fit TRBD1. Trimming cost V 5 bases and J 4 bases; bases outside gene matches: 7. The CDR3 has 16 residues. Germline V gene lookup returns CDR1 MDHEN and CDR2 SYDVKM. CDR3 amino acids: CASSLSGTGGNQPQHF. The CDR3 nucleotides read TGTGCCAGCAGTCTCAGCGGGACAGGGGGAAATCAGCCCCAGCATTTT.

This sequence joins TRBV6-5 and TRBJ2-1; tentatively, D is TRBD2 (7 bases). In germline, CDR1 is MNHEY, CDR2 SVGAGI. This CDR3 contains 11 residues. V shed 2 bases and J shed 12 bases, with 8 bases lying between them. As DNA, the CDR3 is TGTGCCAGCAGTTACAGGGGGGGGCAGTTCTTC. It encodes CASSYRGGQFF.

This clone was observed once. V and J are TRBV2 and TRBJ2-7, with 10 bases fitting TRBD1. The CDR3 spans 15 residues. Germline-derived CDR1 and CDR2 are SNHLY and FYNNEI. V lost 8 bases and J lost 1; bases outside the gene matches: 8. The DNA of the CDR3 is TGTGCCAGCCCCCGTCGGGACAGGGGATCCTACGAGCAGTACTTC. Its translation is CASPRRDRGSYEQYF. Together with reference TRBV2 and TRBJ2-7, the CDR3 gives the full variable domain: EPEVTQTPSHQVTQMGQEVILRCVPISNHLYFYWYRQILGQKVEFLVSFYNNEISEKSEIFDDQFSVERPDGSNFTLKIRSTKLEDSAMYFCASPRRDRGSYEQYFGPGTRLTVT.

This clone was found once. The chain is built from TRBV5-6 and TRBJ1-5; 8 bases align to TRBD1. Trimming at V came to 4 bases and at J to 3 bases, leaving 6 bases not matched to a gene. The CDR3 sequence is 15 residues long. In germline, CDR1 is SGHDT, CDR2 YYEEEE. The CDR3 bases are TGTGCCAGCAGCCTCGGACAGGGTCCCAATCAGCCCCAGCATTTT. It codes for CASSLGQGPNQPQHF.

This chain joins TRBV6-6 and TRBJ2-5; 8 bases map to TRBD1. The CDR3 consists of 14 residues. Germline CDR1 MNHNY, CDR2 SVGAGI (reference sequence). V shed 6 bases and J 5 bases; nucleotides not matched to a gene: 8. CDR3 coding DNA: TGTGCCAGCAGGCCCGACAGGGGCAGGGAGACCCAGTACTTC. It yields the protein CASRPDRGRETQYF.

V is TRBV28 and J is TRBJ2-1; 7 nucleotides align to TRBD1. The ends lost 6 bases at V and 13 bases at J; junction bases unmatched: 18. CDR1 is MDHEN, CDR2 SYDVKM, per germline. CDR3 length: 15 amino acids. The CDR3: CASSHRGPPPRRQFF. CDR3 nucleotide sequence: TGTGCCAGCAGCCACAGGGGTCCCCCGCCCAGGCGCCAGTTCTTC.

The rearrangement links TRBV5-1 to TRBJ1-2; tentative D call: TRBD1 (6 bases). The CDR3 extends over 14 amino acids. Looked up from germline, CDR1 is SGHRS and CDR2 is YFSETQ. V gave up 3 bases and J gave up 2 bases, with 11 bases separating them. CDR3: CASSSGGGNYGYTF. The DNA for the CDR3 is TGCGCCAGCAGCTCCGGTGGGGGCAACTATGGCTACACCTTC.

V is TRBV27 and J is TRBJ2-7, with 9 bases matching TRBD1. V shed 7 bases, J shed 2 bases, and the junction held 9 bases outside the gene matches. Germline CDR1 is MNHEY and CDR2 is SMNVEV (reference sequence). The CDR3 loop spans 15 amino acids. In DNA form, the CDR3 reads TGTGCCAGCAATTGGGCGGGACAGGGCGCCTACGAGCAGTACTTC. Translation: CASNWAGQGAYEQYF.

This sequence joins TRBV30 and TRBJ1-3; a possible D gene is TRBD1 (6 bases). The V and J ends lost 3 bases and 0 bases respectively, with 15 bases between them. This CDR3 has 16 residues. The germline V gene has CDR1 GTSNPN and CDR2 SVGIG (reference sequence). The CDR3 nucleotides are TGTGCCTGGAGGGTTAAGGGAGGGGGCTCTGGAAACACCATATATTTT. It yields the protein CAWRVKGGGSGNTIYF.

CDR3 protein: CASSLVAGFGETQYF. CDR3 nucleotides: TGTGCCAGCAGTTTAGTGGCGGGGTTTGGAGAGACCCAGTACTTC. V gene TRBV27 combines with J gene TRBJ2-5; D is perhaps TRBD2 (6 bases). V was trimmed by 2 bases and J by 4 bases, leaving 14 bases between them. The V gene's germline CDR1 is MNHEY and CDR2 SMNVEV (reference sequence). This CDR3 spans 15 amino acids.

In DNA form, the CDR3 reads TGTGCCAGTAGTATAGGGACACCGTATAGCAATCAGCCCCAGCATTTT. Protein sequence: CASSIGTPYSNQPQHF. The gene calls are TRBV19 and TRBJ1-5; D might be TRBD1 (5 bases). The CDR3 covers 16 residues. V gave up 1 base and J gave up 0 bases, with 10 bases separating them. Per the germline V gene, CDR1 is LNHDA and CDR2 is SQIVND (reference sequence).

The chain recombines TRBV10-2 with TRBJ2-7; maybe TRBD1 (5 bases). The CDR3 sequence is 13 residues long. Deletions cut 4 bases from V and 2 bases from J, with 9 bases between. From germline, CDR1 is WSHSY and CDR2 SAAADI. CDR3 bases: TGCGCCAGCAGTGGGACAATTCCCTACGAGCAGTACTTC. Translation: CASSGTIPYEQYF.

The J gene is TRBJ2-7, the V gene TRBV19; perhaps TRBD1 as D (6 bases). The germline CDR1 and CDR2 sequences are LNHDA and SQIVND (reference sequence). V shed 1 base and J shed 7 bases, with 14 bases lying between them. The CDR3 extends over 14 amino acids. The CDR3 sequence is CASSIGQTGREQYF. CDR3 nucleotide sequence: TGTGCCAGTAGTATAGGACAAACAGGGCGGGAGCAGTACTTC.

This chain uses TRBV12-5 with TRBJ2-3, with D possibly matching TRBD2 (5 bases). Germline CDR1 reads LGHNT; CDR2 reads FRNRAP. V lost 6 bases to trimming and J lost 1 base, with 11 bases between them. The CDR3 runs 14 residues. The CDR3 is CASGGAERTDTQYF. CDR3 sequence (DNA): TGTGCTAGTGGAGGAGCGGAGCGCACAGATACGCAGTATTTT.

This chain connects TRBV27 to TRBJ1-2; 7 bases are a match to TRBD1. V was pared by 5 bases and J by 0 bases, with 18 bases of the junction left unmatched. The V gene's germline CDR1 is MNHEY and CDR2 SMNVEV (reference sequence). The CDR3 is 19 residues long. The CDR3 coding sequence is TGTGCCAGCAGTCCCCCCCTCCGGGACAGCTACCTTACTAACTATGGCTACACCTTC. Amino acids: CASSPPLRDSYLTNYGYTF.

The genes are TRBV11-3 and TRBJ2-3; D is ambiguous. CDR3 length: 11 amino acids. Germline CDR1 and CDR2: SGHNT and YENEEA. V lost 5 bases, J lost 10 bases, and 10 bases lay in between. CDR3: CASSPTASQYF. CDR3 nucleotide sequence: TGTGCCAGCAGCCCAACAGCCTCGCAGTATTTT.